This T cell receptor (beta chain) was recovered during a study of glioma-infiltrating T cells. This clonotype was detected many times. The length of the CDR3 is 16 residues. In germline, CDR1 is KGHSH, CDR2 LQKENI. Trimming removed 1 base from V and 0 bases from J, with 11 bases in between. Using RNA template, CDR3s of TCR alpha and beta were amplified with iRepertoire arm-PCR. TCRdb re-called the multiplex PCR reads with MiXCR, one entry per CDR3 protein. Among some 120,000 distinct CDR3 sequences listed, approximately 25% were seen once. Specimen: glioma tissue, nonneoplastic brain tissue, or PBMCs (not recorded which). This chain joins TRBV18 and TRBJ2-3; TRBD2 is a possible D gene (5 bases). This clonotype was sampled from a human donor with low-grade glioma or glioblastoma, undergoing nonglioma brain surgery, or in good health (not recorded which). CDR3 protein: CASSPRADYSTDTQYF. For the CDR3, the DNA is TGTGCCAGCTCACCACGGGCAGACTATAGCACAGATACGCAGTATTTT. The variable domain in full, with the rest retrieved from reference TRBV18 and TRBJ2-3, is NAGVMQNPRHLVRRRGQEARLRCSPMKGHSHVYWYRQLPEEGLKFMVYLQKENIIDESGMPKERFSAEFPKEGPSILRIQQVVRGDSAAYFCASSPRADYSTDTQYFGPGTRLTVL.